This is a list of T cell receptor beta chains from one sample in a study of early T cells in non-severe SARS-CoV-2 infection. TCRdb analysed the 5' RACE reads with MiXCR anew, one entry per CDR3 protein. In the table there are around 25,000 distinct CDR3 sequences, around 5.4% of which are singletons. The specimen sequenced was whole blood. The receptor source for this set is an adult who was a healthcare worker with PCR-confirmed SARS-CoV-2 infection or an uninfected control (not recorded which). Each CDR3 is given with its conserved first and last residue. The D gene is left open where the match is weak. Part of the rows lack a size; the others show once, few, many or a class for expanded clones.

d_call	clone_size	j_call	v_call	cdr3_nt	cdr3_aa
NA	many	TRBJ1-1	TRBV7-9	TGTGCCAGCAGCTCCGCCCTCGTTTTCGGCCACACTGAAGCTTTCTTT	CASSSALVFGHTEAFF
TRBD1	many	TRBJ1-5	TRBV19	TGTGCCTGCCGACAGGGGCTTCAGCAGCCCCAGCATTTT	CACRQGLQQPQHF
NA	NA	TRBJ2-4	TRBV28	TGTGCCAGCAGTCGCCTCGGGGTTGCCAAAAACATTCAGTACTTC	CASSRLGVAKNIQYF
NA	medium-sized	TRBJ2-6	TRBV12-3/TRBV12-4	TGTGCCAGCAGTTTTTTGGGCTCTGGGGCCAACGTCCTGACTTTC	CASSFLGSGANVLTF
TRBD1	many	TRBJ1-2	TRBV7-9	TGTGCCAGCAGCCCCACAGGGGGAGGAGGCTACACCTTC	CASSPTGGGGYTF
NA	few	TRBJ2-7	TRBV4-1	TGCGCCAGCAGCCAAGGGACAGCCACCTCCATCTACGAGCAGTACTTC	CASSQGTATSIYEQYF
TRBD1	many	TRBJ1-1	TRBV7-6	TGTGCCAGCAGCCCAGCTTGGAGGGGGCGCACTGAAGCTTTCTTT	CASSPAWRGRTEAFF
NA	few	TRBJ1-3	TRBV5-1	TGCGCCAGCAGTCAGAGTGACGGAAACACCATATATTTT	CASSQSDGNTIYF
NA	NA	TRBJ2-3	TRBV6-6	TGTGCCAGCAGTTACGTCGCCCTGGCGCGCACAGATACGCAGTATTTT	CASSYVALARTDTQYF
NA	many	TRBJ2-2	TRBV7-9	TGTGCCAGCAGCCAATCTTCAGGAATTTCCGGGGAGCTGTTTTTT	CASSQSSGISGELFF
NA	many	TRBJ1-6	TRBV18	TGTGCCAGCTCACCCTCGGGGAATCTGGAATCACCCCTCCACTTT	CASSPSGNLESPLHF
NA	many	TRBJ1-2	TRBV12-3/TRBV12-4	TGTGCCAGCAGCCCAGTGACAGGTTTGGGCTATGGCTACACCTTC	CASSPVTGLGYGYTF
TRBD1	many	TRBJ1-2	TRBV11-2	TGTGCCAGCAGGCCCACTTGGCGGGACAGGGGAGAAGGCTACACCTTC	CASRPTWRDRGEGYTF